This T cell receptor (beta chain) was profiled in a study of control samples from healthy donors and cancer patients. This CDR3 has 13 amino acids. V was trimmed by 4 bases and J by 7 bases, leaving 11 bases between them. The germline CDR1 and CDR2 sequences are SGHNT and YENEEA. Profiled with immunoSEQ multiplex PCR; TCRdb holds only in-frame clones, not every one. This table holds about 80,000 clones, roughly 88% found once. The chain combines TRBV11-3 with TRBJ2-1; D is uncertain. The clonotype comes from a man in his fifties or sixties with head and neck cancer. The material sequenced was PBMCs. CDR3 region: CASSSGLPNEQFF. CDR3 nucleotides: TGTGCCAGCAGCTCGGGCCTTCCGAATGAGCAGTTCTTC.